The 31 T cell receptor beta chains reported below all come from one sample, sequenced in a study of tumor-infiltrating lymphocytes in primary liver carcinoma. Alongside blood RNA obtained from unsorted whole blood, germline DNA was also extracted. With 500 ng total RNA as template and a constant-region primer, TCR beta cDNA was made. ARM-PCR, slightly modified, supplied the TCR beta libraries through three nested multiplex PCR rounds. For approximately 10 cycles apiece, the opening two PCR rounds ran with TRBV1-TRBV30 forward primers and a C-beta reverse primer. From the multiplex PCR reads, TCRdb called clonotypes with MiXCR, one entry per CDR3 protein. The data hold fewer than 350,000 distinct CDR3 sequences, with less than 75% observed a single time. The sample comprised peripheral blood. The receptors originated from a man aged 40-49 years with primary liver carcinoma and hepatitis B virus infection.

This clonotype came up many times. The genes are TRBV6-6 and TRBJ2-7; D is undetermined. The V end was cut by 3 bases, the J end by 3 bases, with 12 bases between. Germline-derived CDR1 and CDR2 are MNHNY and SVGAGI (reference sequence). The length of the CDR3 is 14 residues. CDR3: CASSYVRWDYEQYF. CDR3 nucleotide sequence: TGTGCCAGCAGTTATGTCCGGTGGGACTACGAGCAGTACTTC.

This clonotype was seen only a few times. V usage is TRBV14 and J usage is TRBJ1-1; 11 bases are shared with TRBD1. Per the germline V gene, CDR1 is SGHDN and CDR2 is FVKESK. After removal of 3 bases from V and 4 bases from J, the junction contained 7 bases not matched to a gene. This CDR3 region has 16 residues. The CDR3 protein is CASSHRTGTGGTEAFF. The CDR3 DNA is TGTGCCAGCAGCCATAGAACCGGGACAGGGGGCACTGAAGCTTTCTTT. Supplemented by reference TRBV14 and TRBJ1-1, the full variable domain reads EAGVTQFPSHSVIEKGQTVTLRCDPISGHDNLYWYRRVMGKEIKFLLHFVKESKQDESGMPNNRFLAERTGGTYSTLKVQPAELEDSGVYFCASSHRTGTGGTEAFFGQGTRLTVV.

This clonotype has at least ten counts. The V and J genes are TRBV7-8 and TRBJ2-1, with 11 bases that match TRBD2. This CDR3 has 15 amino acids. Germline CDR1 is SGHVS and CDR2 is FQNEAQ. J gave up 7 bases and V 6 bases, and 8 bases lay outside the gene matches. CDR3 sequence: CASRPTSGIENEQFF. For the CDR3, the DNA is TGTGCCAGCAGGCCGACTAGCGGGATAGAGAATGAGCAGTTCTTC.

This clonotype was observed once. A read error may account for a junction end that differs from germline. The rearrangement uses TRBV11-3 and TRBJ2-2; D may be TRBD2 (5 bases). The CDR3 has 16 amino acids. Germline CDR1 and CDR2: SGHNT and YENEEA. The CDR3 nucleotides read TGTGCCAGCAGCTTAGCGGCCGGAGCGAAGACCGGGGAGCTGTTTTTC. This sequence encodes CASSLAAGAKTGELFF.

Comments on this clonotype: Compared with germline, one end of the junction differs, possibly owing to a read error. The chain carries TRBV11-2 and TRBJ2-3; the match to TRBD2 covers 9 bases. The germline CDR1 and CDR2 sequences are SGHAT and FQNNGV. The CDR3 totals 23 residues. The CDR3 protein is CAGSGWGLAGGPDTGPSTDTQYF. The CDR3 bases are TGTGCCGGCAGCGGGTGGGGACTAGCTGGAGGCCCAGATACCGGGCCTAGCACAGATACGCAGTATTTT.

This clonotype was counted a few times. The V and J genes are TRBV7-3 and TRBJ2-6, with a weak D call TRBD2 (6 bases). The length of the CDR3 is 15 residues. Per germline, CDR1 SGHTA and CDR2 FQGTGA. The germline V and J ends were trimmed by 5 bases and 1 base, with 9 bases remaining between them. The CDR3 nucleotides are TGTGCCAGCAGCCATGGGACTTCTGGGGCCAACGTCCTGACTTTC. Its translation is CASSHGTSGANVLTF.

Of note for this clonotype: A much more abundant neighbour one base away suggests this may be a read error. V usage is TRBV6-1 and J usage is TRBJ2-7, with D uncertain. CDR3 length: 13 residues. Germline CDR1 and CDR2: MNHNS and SASEGT. The CDR3 sequence: CANSDGGDYEQYF. CDR3 DNA: TGTGCCAACAGTGACGGCGGTGACTACGAGCAGTACTTC.

A word on this clonotype: Its ends do not fully match the called genes, so a read error is possible. The rearrangement joins TRBV11-3 to TRBJ1-1; D remains ambiguous. In germline, CDR1 is SGHNT, CDR2 YENEEA. The CDR3 spans 13 residues. CDR3 in DNA: TGTACCAGCAGCTATAGTAGGTCCACTGAAGCTTTCTTT. This gives the protein CTSSYSRSTEAFF.

By sample fraction, this clonotype is medium-sized. V gene TRBV11-2 combines with J gene TRBJ2-7, with D possibly being TRBD1 (5 bases). V was shortened by 1 base and J by 4 bases, with 11 bases between the two germline ends. This CDR3 is 14 amino acids long. Germline V CDR1 and CDR2: SGHAT, FQNNGV. CDR3 amino acids: CASSLGRQSYEQYF. In DNA form, the CDR3 reads TGTGCCAGCAGCTTAGGTCGACAGTCATACGAGCAGTACTTC.

In the case of this clonotype: Since the CDR3 does not end with the conserved phenylalanine or tryptophan, this likely comes from a read error. The V call is TRBV11-2, the J call TRBJ2-7; D call uncertain. The CDR3 covers 11 residues. CDR1 SGHAT and CDR2 FQNNGV come from the germline V gene. CDR3 DNA: TGTGCCAGCAGCTTTCTCTACGAACAGTACCTC. Residues: CASSFLYEQYL.

The CDR3 region has the DNA TGTGCCAGCAGCTTAGCGAGGACAGGGGGCACCGGGGAGCTGTTTTTT. This codes for CASSLARTGGTGELFF. The J gene is TRBJ2-2, the V gene TRBV7-9, with 10 bases identical to TRBD1. The germline V gene encodes CDR1 SEHNR and CDR2 FQNEAQ (reference sequence). The junction had 2 bases not matched to a gene; V was cut back by 0 bases and J by 4 bases. CDR3 length equals 16 residues.

This clonotype occurred once. Sequence at one end of the junction differs from germline and may be a read error. This chain uses TRBV7-9 with TRBJ2-1, with a weak D call TRBD1 (6 bases). The CDR3 is 16 residues long. Germline-derived CDR1 and CDR2 are SEHNR and FQNEAQ (reference sequence). CDR3 DNA sequence: TGTGCCAGCGGCTCCCAAACAGGGAGCTCCTACAATGAGCAGTTCTTT. Translated, it gives CASGSQTGSSYNEQFF.

This clonotype was recorded at least ten times. The chain recombines TRBV6-1 with TRBJ2-7; no clear D. CDR3 size: 11 residues. V lost 9 bases to trimming and J lost 3 bases, with 9 bases between them. Germline V gives CDR1 MNHNS, CDR2 SASEGT. As DNA, the CDR3 is TGTGCCAGTATAAGGAGCTACGAGCAGTACTTC. Encoded protein: CASIRSYEQYF.

A remark on this clonotype: A read error may be the cause here, since a much bigger clone is one base away. This sequence joins TRBV14 and TRBJ1-1; TRBD1 agrees at 9 bases. The germline gives CDR1 SGHDN, CDR2 FVKESK. The CDR3 is made up of 13 amino acids. V lost 1 base, J lost 13 bases, and 7 bases stayed unmatched. CDR3 nucleotides: TGTGCCAGCAGCCAAGGGACAGGGGATCCAGGTTTCTTT. Encoded protein: CASSQGTGDPGFF.

This clonotype occurred a few times. The chain recombines TRBV12-3 or TRBV12-4 with TRBJ2-2; D is possibly TRBD1 or TRBD2 (6 bases each). The CDR3 runs to 15 residues. Trimming took 1 base from V and 5 from J, leaving 11 bases between them. The CDR3 nucleotides read TGTGCCAGCAGTTTAGTGGGGGCGGGAACCGGGGAGCTGTTTTTT. It specifies CASSLVGAGTGELFF.

Of note for this clonotype: This may stem from a read error, because a much larger clone lies one nucleotide away. The chain couples TRBV10-2 to TRBJ1-2; no definite D call. The CDR3 contains 13 residues. The germline gives CDR1 WSHSY, CDR2 SAAADI. CDR3 DNA: TGCGACAGCCAACAGACCACTAACTATGGCTACACCTTC. Translation gives CDSQQTTNYGYTF.

A remark on this clonotype: This could be a read error, since a much larger clone is one nucleotide away. The chain is built from TRBV4-3 and TRBJ2-1; 10 bases agree with TRBD2. Germline V CDR1 and CDR2: LGHNA, YSLEER. CDR3 length equals 16 residues. The CDR3 sequence: CDSSQEAGGPLDEQFF. The CDR3 region has the DNA TGCGACAGCAGCCAAGAAGCGGGAGGGCCGCTTGATGAGCAGTTCTTC.

Details on this clonotype: One end of the junction varies from germline; a read error may be responsible. CDR3 coding DNA: TGTGCCAGCACCTCGGTGGGGGAGACTAGCGGTTACAATGAGGAGTTCTTC. Translating gives CASTSVGETSGYNEEFF. The V call is TRBV7-9, the J call TRBJ2-1; 9 bases agree with TRBD2. Looked up from germline, CDR1 is SEHNR and CDR2 is FQNEAQ (reference sequence). The CDR3 has 17 residues. Looking up the rest from reference TRBV7-9 and TRBJ2-1 gives the full variable domain: DTGVSQNPRHKITKRGQNVTFRCDPISEHNRLYWYRQTLGQGPEFLTYFQNEAQLEKSRLLSDRFSAERPKGSFSTLEIQRTEQGDSAMYLCASTSVGETSGYNEEFFGPGTRLTVL.

With regard to this clonotype: Given a much more abundant clone one base away, this may be a read error. The CDR3 does not end in the conserved phenylalanine or tryptophan, so this is likely a read error. The rearrangement links TRBV4-1 to TRBJ2-5; D gene uncertain. Trimming shortened V by 0 bases and J by 5 bases, and 16 bases separated the two germline ends. The CDR3 is 16 residues long. Germline CDR1 and CDR2: MGHRA and YSYEKL. The CDR3 sequence is CASSQDFPLGLETQYL. As DNA, the CDR3 is TGCGCCAGCAGCCAAGATTTCCCCCTGGGCTTGGAGACCCAGTACTTA.

A word on this clonotype: This may stem from a read error, because a much larger clone lies one nucleotide away. The chain combines TRBV5-5 with TRBJ2-1; 8 bases are shared with TRBD2. V trimming: 4 bases; J trimming: 6 bases; junction bases outside the gene matches: 12. Germline CDR1 and CDR2: SGHKS and YYEKEE (reference sequence). The CDR3 is 16 amino acids. CDR3 sequence reads: CASSARLSGSVNEQFF. CDR3 DNA sequence: TGTGCCAGCAGCGCCCGGCTAAGCGGGAGCGTCAATGAGCAGTTCTTC.

This clonotype has a count of ten or more. The chain carries TRBV11-2 and TRBJ2-1, with a weak D call TRBD1 (6 bases). The CDR3 consists of 15 residues. Germline lookup yields CDR1 SGHAT and CDR2 FQNNGV. Trimming took 5 bases from V and 0 from J, leaving 11 bases between them. For the CDR3, the DNA is TGTGCCAGCAGCCAGACAGGACTCTCCTACAATGAGCAGTTCTTC. It codes for CASSQTGLSYNEQFF.

With regard to this clonotype: The junction does not match germline at one end; this may be a read error. The gene calls are TRBV11-2 and TRBJ2-7; TRBD2 might be the D (5 bases). The CDR3 is 15 residues long. From germline, CDR1 is SGHAT and CDR2 FQNNGV. The CDR3 is CASSTVSAYPYEQCF. Here the CDR3 DNA reads TGTGCCAGCAGCACCGTTAGCGCATACCCTTACGAGCAGTGCTTC.

The rearrangement joins TRBV20-1 to TRBJ1-4, with 7 bases lining up with TRBD1. The CDR3 has 11 residues. Germline V lookup: CDR1 DFQATT, CDR2 SNEGSKA (reference sequence). Trimming at V came to 6 bases and at J to 8 bases, leaving 3 bases not matched to a gene. CDR3 coding DNA: TGCAGTGCAAGACAGGGAGAAAAACTGTTTTTT. Translation gives CSARQGEKLFF.

A remark on this clonotype: One base away lies a much larger clone, so this may be a sequencing read error. J is TRBJ1-2 and V is TRBV4-1, with TRBD1 identical over 8 bases. The CDR3 covers 16 residues. CDR1 is MGHRA, CDR2 YSYEKL, per germline. J gave up 0 bases and V 0 bases, and 3 bases lay outside the gene matches. CDR3 sequence (DNA): TGCGCCAGCAGCCAAGAAGTGACAGGGGCTAACTATGGCTACACCTTC. This sequence encodes CASSQEVTGANYGYTF.

As concerns this clonotype: A read error may account for a junction end that differs from germline. The chain combines TRBV12-3 or TRBV12-4 with TRBJ2-1; D unclear. This CDR3 is built from 15 residues. The CDR3 DNA follows: TGTGCCAGCAACCACCGACGGGTCTCCCACAACGAGCAGTTCTTC. Its translation is CASNHRRVSHNEQFF.

This clonotype turned up a few times. A much larger clone differs from this one at a single base, so this may be a read error. The chain combines TRBV4-3 with TRBJ2-5; 14 bases map to TRBD2. V was clipped by 3 bases and J by 5 bases; unmatched bases: 2. The CDR3 covers 15 residues. Germline V CDR1 and CDR2: LGHNA, YSLEER. The CDR3 protein is CASSQGLAGVETQYF. In nucleotides, the CDR3 is TGCGCCAGCAGCCAGGGACTAGCGGGAGTTGAGACCCAGTACTTC.

On this clonotype: Compared with germline, one end of the junction differs, possibly owing to a read error. The gene calls are TRBV11-2 and TRBJ2-1, with no clear D. From germline, CDR1 is SGHAT and CDR2 FQNNGV. This CDR3 contains 13 residues. CDR3 coding DNA: TGTACCAGCAGCTTAAGTGCTTACAATGAGCAGCTCTTC. Protein: CTSSLSAYNEQLF.

This clonotype was observed a handful of times. The CDR3 loop reads CASSPLHRGLESNEQFF. CDR3 DNA: TGTGCCAGCTCACCTCTCCATAGGGGCCTCGAGTCCAATGAGCAGTTCTTC. The chain recombines TRBV18 with TRBJ2-1; TRBD1 might be the D (5 bases). The V and J ends lost 3 bases and 6 bases respectively, with 21 bases between them. The CDR3 covers 17 residues. Germline values: CDR1 KGHSH, CDR2 LQKENI.

The chain employs TRBV5-6 and TRBJ2-5; D gene ambiguous. The CDR3 totals 13 residues. Germline CDR1 and CDR2: SGHDT and YYEEEE. V lost 4 bases and J 4 bases, leaving 11 bases between the germline ends. The CDR3 loop reads CASSMPGRETQYF. CDR3 bases: TGTGCCAGCAGCATGCCTGGGCGAGAGACCCAGTACTTC. Combining the CDR3 with reference TRBV5-6 and TRBJ2-5 gives the whole variable domain DAGVTQSPTHLIKTRGQQVTLRCSPKSGHDTVSWYQQALGQGPQFIFQYYEEEERQRGNFPDRFSGHQFPNYSSELNVNALLLGDSALYLCASSMPGRETQYFGPGTRLLVL.

Turning to this clonotype: A read error may account for a junction end that differs from germline. CDR3 amino acids: CASSFSSSYDQYF. The CDR3 coding sequence is TGTGCCAGCAGCTTCAGCAGCTCCTACGATCAGTACTTC. V and J are TRBV11-2 and TRBJ2-7; D ambiguous. The CDR3 runs 13 residues. Germline V lookup: CDR1 SGHAT, CDR2 FQNNGV.

A remark on this clonotype: The conserved final phenylalanine or tryptophan is absent from the CDR3, which likely points to a read error. The gene calls are TRBV7-9 and TRBJ2-7; TRBD1 aligns across 8 bases. CDR3 length: 15 amino acids. Germline loops: CDR1 SEHNR, CDR2 FQNEAQ (reference sequence). The V gene end was trimmed by 5 bases and the J gene end by 6 bases; junction bases not matched to a gene: 12. The DNA of the CDR3 is TGTGCCAGCAGCATAGTCTCGGACAGGGCATCCGAGCAGTACCTC. Protein product: CASSIVSDRASEQYL.